This T cell receptor beta chain was obtained from a study of T-cell memory formation after mild COVID-19. Study results and caveats: Those CD4+ clones that contracted were mainly in CM and EM (CD8+ ones in EMRA).

V was trimmed by 0 bases and J by 6 bases, leaving 12 bases between them. The CDR3 spans 15 residues. Germline-derived CDR1 and CDR2 are SGHRS and YFSETQ. MiXCR, run by TCRdb on the 5' RACE reads, gives a single entry per CDR3 protein. The data show 550,000 to 700,000 distinct CDR3 sequences, with 17% seen just once and about 8.1% held by the top ten. This clonotype was detected only a few times. Its antigen is unidentified. The chain carries TRBV5-1 and TRBJ2-2, with D possibly being TRBD1 (6 bases). Material for sequencing was PBMCs or a T cell subset sorted from them (not recorded which). The receptor's source is an adult woman who had mild COVID-19 (a few samples of this study predate the infection). Cell type and time point are not known. In DNA, the CDR3 is TGCGCCAGCAGCTTGGAGCAGGGGACCTCCGGGGAGCTGTTTTTT. As protein: CASSLEQGTSGELFF.